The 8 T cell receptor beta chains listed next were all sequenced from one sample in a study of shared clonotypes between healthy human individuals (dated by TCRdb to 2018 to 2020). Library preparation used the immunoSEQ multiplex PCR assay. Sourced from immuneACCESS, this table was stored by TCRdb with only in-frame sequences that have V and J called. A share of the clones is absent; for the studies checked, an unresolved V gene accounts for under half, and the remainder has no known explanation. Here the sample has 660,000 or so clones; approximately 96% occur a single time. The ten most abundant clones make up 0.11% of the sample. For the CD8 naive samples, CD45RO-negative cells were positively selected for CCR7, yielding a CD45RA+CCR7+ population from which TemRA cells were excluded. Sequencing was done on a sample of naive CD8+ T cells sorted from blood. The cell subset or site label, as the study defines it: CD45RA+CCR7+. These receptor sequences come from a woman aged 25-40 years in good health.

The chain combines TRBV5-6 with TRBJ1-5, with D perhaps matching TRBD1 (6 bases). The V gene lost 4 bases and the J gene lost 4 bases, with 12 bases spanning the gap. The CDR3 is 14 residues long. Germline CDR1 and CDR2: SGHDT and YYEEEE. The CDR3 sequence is CASSESTGNQPQHF. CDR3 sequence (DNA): TGTGCCAGCAGCGAGTCAACAGGGAATCAGCCCCAGCATTTT.

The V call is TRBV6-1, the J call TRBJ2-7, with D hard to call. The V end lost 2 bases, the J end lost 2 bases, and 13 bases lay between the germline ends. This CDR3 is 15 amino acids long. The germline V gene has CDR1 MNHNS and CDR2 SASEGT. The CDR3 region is CASSEFGSEPYEQYF. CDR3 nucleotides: TGTGCCAGCAGTGAATTTGGGTCAGAGCCCTACGAGCAGTACTTC.

The CDR3 coding sequence is TGTGCCAGTAGTATTTACATGAACACTGAAGCTTTCTTT. Encoded protein: CASSIYMNTEAFF. V gene TRBV19 combines with J gene TRBJ1-1; D remains ambiguous. V lost 3 bases and J lost 0, with 5 bases in between. This CDR3 comprises 13 residues. Germline V gene lookup returns CDR1 LNHDA and CDR2 SQIVND (reference sequence).

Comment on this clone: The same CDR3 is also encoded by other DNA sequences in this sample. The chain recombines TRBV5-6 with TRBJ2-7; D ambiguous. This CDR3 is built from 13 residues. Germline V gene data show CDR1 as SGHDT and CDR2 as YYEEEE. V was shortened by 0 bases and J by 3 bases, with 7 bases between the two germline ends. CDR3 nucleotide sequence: TGTGCCAGCAGCTTGGCCTCAGGCTACGAGCAGTACTTC. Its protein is CASSLASGYEQYF.

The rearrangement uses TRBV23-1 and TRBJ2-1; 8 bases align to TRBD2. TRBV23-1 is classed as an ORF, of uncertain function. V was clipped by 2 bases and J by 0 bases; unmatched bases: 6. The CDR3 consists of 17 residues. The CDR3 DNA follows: TGCGCCAGCAGTCAACGGACTAGCCAGATCTCCTACAATGAGCAGTTCTTC. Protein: CASSQRTSQISYNEQFF.

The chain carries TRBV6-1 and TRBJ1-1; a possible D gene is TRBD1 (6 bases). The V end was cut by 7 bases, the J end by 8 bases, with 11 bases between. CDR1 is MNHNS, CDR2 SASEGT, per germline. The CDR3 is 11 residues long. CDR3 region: CASKTGREAFF. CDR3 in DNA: TGTGCCAGCAAAACAGGGAGAGAAGCTTTCTTT.

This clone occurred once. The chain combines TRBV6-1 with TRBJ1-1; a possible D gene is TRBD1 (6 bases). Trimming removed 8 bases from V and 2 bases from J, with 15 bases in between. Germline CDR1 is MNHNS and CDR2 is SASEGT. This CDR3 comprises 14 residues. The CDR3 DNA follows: TGTGCCAGCTTCCGGACAGATATTAACACTGAAGCTTTCTTT. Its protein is CASFRTDINTEAFF.

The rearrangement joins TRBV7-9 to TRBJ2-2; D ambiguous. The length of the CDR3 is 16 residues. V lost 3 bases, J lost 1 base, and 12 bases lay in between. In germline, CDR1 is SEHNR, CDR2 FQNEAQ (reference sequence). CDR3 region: CASSFLQNRNTGELFF. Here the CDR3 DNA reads TGTGCCAGCAGCTTTCTACAGAATAGGAACACCGGGGAGCTGTTTTTT.